The clone carrying this T cell receptor beta chain came up many times. This entry is derived from a study of neurological immune-mediated disorders. Each TCR transcript was tagged with a 10-nucleotide random UMI during 5'RACE. The yield of each sequencing run was over 200 million TCR-beta sequences from 15-18 subjects. TCRdb processed the 5' RACE reads anew with MiXCR; each CDR3 protein has one entry. The sample comprises tens of thousands of distinct CDR3 sequences, over 8.5% of which are singletons, and around 7% rests with the top ten. The sample's time point: longitudinal time-point 1 (baseline). The unsorted libraries were made from 2 million PBMCs kept at -80 C. Germline V CDR1 and CDR2: SEHNR, FQNEAQ (reference sequence). The CDR3 consists of 14 residues. After removal of 11 bases from V and 5 bases from J, the junction contained 6 bases not matched to a gene.

The sequenced sample was PBMCs. The chain joins TRBV7-9 to TRBJ2-1, with 13 bases lining up with TRBD2. The TCR comes from a male donor with HTLV-1-associated myelopathy (HAM/TSP). The CDR3, as DNA: TGTGCCTCTCGGACTAGCGGGGGTAACAATGAGCAGTTCTTC. This sequence encodes CASRTSGGNNEQFF.